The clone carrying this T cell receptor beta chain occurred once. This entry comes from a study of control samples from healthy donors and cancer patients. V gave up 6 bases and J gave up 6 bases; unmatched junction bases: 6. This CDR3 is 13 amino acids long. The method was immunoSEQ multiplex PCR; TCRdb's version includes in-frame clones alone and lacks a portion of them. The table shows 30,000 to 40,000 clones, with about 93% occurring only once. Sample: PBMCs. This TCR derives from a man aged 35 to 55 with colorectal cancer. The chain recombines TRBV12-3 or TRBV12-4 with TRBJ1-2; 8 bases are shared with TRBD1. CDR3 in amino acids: CASRSTGQDGYTF. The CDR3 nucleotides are TGTGCCAGCAGAAGCACGGGACAGGATGGCTACACCTTC.